A selection of T cell receptor beta chains follows, all from one sample in a study of blood T cell repertoires in COVID-19. The protocol was immunoSEQ multiplex PCR, while the TCRdb copy is restricted to in-frame clones and leaves out a portion. The sample records some 450,000 clones, 70% to 90% being singletons. Sequencing was done on a sample of peripheral blood. These receptor sequences come from a woman in her 50s with COVID-19, enrolled during active disease. CDR3s include the opening cysteine and the closing phenylalanine or tryptophan. The D gene is left open where the match is weak. Not every row has a clone size; where given, it reads once, few, many or a size class.

TRBJ1-2	-	TRBV2	-	TGTGCCAGCATTCAAGGAGGACTTAACTATGGCTACACCTTC	CASIQGGLNYGYTF
TRBJ2-1	TRBD2	TRBV5-1	-	TGCGCCAGCAGCTTGGAGATAGCGGGGAACAATGAGCAGTTCTTC	CASSLEIAGNNEQFF
TRBJ1-5	TRBD1	TRBV3-1/TRBV3-2	-	TGTGCCAGCAGCCAAGGAACAGGGGCCTATAGCAATCAGCCCCAGCATTTT	CASSQGTGAYSNQPQHF
TRBJ2-7	-	TRBV6-5	-	TGTGCCAGCAGTTCTGGGCCATTTGGCGAGCAGTACTTC	CASSSGPFGEQYF
TRBJ1-1	-	TRBV11-2	-	TGTGCCAGCAGCTTAGATAGGAGGGAGGAAGCTTTCTTT	CASSLDRREEAFF
TRBJ1-2	-	TRBV6-2/TRBV6-3	-	TGTGCCAGCAGTAAACAGGGCGACTATGGCTACACCTTC	CASSKQGDYGYTF
TRBJ2-2	TRBD2	TRBV24-1	-	TGTGCCACCATAATAGCGGGGGGGCCTAGGACCGGGGAGCTGTTTTTT	CATIIAGGPRTGELFF
TRBJ2-5	-	TRBV9	-	TGTGCCAGCAGCGTCACCCCGGGACACCCAGGGGAGACCCAGTACTTC	CASSVTPGHPGETQYF
TRBJ2-3	TRBD1	TRBV6-5	-	TGTGCCAGCAAGGGACAGCCCAGCGCAGATACGCAGTATTTT	CASKGQPSADTQYF
TRBJ1-2	-	TRBV28	-	TGTGCCAGCAGCCCCTTAGGGGACTATGGCTACACCTTC	CASSPLGDYGYTF
TRBJ1-5	TRBD1	TRBV6-6	-	TGTGCCAGCAGTTCTGGACAGGGGGCGTGGCAGCCCCAGCATTTT	CASSSGQGAWQPQHF
TRBJ1-2	-	TRBV6-5	-	TGTGCCAGCAGTTACGCACAGGACAGCCTTAATGGCTACACCTTC	CASSYAQDSLNGYTF
TRBJ1-2	-	TRBV6-1	few	TGTGCCAGCAGTGAAGCGGGAGAAGATTGGTCCTATGGCTACACCTTC	CASSEAGEDWSYGYTF
TRBJ1-1	-	TRBV7-8	-	TGTGCCAGCAGCCGCGAGGGAGCTTTCTTT	CASSREGAFF
TRBJ2-1	TRBD2	TRBV4-1	-	TGCGCCAGCAGCCAACTCGGGGGACTAGCGGGGGGCAATGAGCAGTTCTTC	CASSQLGGLAGGNEQFF
TRBJ1-4	-	TRBV5-4	once	TGTGCCAGCAGCCTGGGGAGCCGTGAAAAACTGTTTTTT	CASSLGSREKLFF
TRBJ2-1	-	TRBV2	-	TGTGCCAGCAGCTGGGACACTCCCTACAATGAGCAGTTCTTC	CASSWDTPYNEQFF
TRBJ1-1	TRBD1	TRBV18	-	TGTGCCAGCTCACCCCTAACAGGGGGTGAAGCTTTCTTT	CASSPLTGGEAFF
TRBJ1-2	-	TRBV4-2	-	TGTGCCAGCAGCCAAGGGGTACGGGGGACGAAGGATGGCTACACCTTC	CASSQGVRGTKDGYTF
TRBJ2-1	-	TRBV27	-	TGTGCCAGCAGTTCCAGGGGTCCCTACAATGAGCAGTTCTTC	CASSSRGPYNEQFF
TRBJ2-3	-	TRBV5-6	-	TGTGCCAGCAGTCCACAGTTCCGCAGGACAGATACGCAGTATTTT	CASSPQFRRTDTQYF
TRBJ1-1	-	TRBV12-3/TRBV12-4	-	TGTGCCAGCAGCCTCTTGGCGGACACTGAAGCTTTCTTT	CASSLLADTEAFF
TRBJ1-6	TRBD1	TRBV7-2	-	TGTGCCAGCAGCTTAAGGTACAGGGGATCACCCCTCCACTTT	CASSLRYRGSPLHF
TRBJ2-5	-	TRBV5-1	-	TGCGCCAGCAGCCGACAACAGGGTGCGGAGACCCAGTACTTC	CASSRQQGAETQYF
TRBJ1-1	-	TRBV20-1	few	TGCAGTGCTCCCCCTCCTGAAGCTTTCTTT	CSAPPPEAFF
TRBJ1-1	-	TRBV6-5	-	TGTGCCAGCAGTTACGGGGAGGGAGGCAACACTGAAGCTTTCTTT	CASSYGEGGNTEAFF
TRBJ1-1	-	TRBV11-2	-	TGTGCCAGCACCCGGGTAGTCCCTGAAGCTTTCTTT	CASTRVVPEAFF
TRBJ2-6	TRBD1	TRBV9	-	TGTGCCAGCAGATACAGGGGCCAATATACCTTTGATCGTAAAAGGGCCAACGTCCTGACTTTC	CASRYRGQYTFDRKRANVLTF
TRBJ2-7	TRBD1	TRBV7-2	-	TGTGCCAGCAGCTTAGTGGGGACAGGGTGGGAAGAGCAGTACTTC	CASSLVGTGWEEQYF
TRBJ2-7	-	TRBV4-2	-	TGTGCCAGCAGCCAAGAGGGGGGTCCGATTACCTACGAGCAGTACTTC	CASSQEGGPITYEQYF
TRBJ1-1	-	TRBV19	-	TGTGCCAGTAGTAAGGGGTCATACACTGAAGCTTTCTTT	CASSKGSYTEAFF
TRBJ1-1	TRBD1	TRBV12-5	-	TGTGCTAGTGCCCGTCAGGGGGCCGGTACTGAAGCTTTCTTT	CASARQGAGTEAFF
TRBJ1-3	TRBD1	TRBV6-5	-	TGTGCCAGCAGCTCGGGACAGGTCGGAAACACCATATATTTT	CASSSGQVGNTIYF
TRBJ1-4	TRBD1	TRBV28	once	TGTGCCAGCAGCCCCGCGGAGGGGGCTAGGGAAAAACTGTTTTTT	CASSPAEGAREKLFF
TRBJ2-3	-	TRBV3-1/TRBV3-2	-	TGTGCCAGCAGCCCCTTTGGAGCAGATACGCAGTATTTT	CASSPFGADTQYF
TRBJ1-2	TRBD1	TRBV5-4	-	TGTGCCAGCAGCCAGGACAGGGTCGGAGACGGCTACACCTTC	CASSQDRVGDGYTF
TRBJ1-2	-	TRBV5-6	-	TGTGCCAGCAGCTCAGCGATCTGGAGCTATGGCTACACCTTC	CASSSAIWSYGYTF
TRBJ2-5	TRBD1	TRBV30	-	TGTGCCTGGAGTGGCGGACAGGGGGCGATAGGAGAGACCCAGTACTTC	CAWSGGQGAIGETQYF
TRBJ1-4	TRBD1	TRBV30	-	TGTGCCTGGAACAGACAGGGGGGTGAAAAACTGTTTTTT	CAWNRQGGEKLFF
TRBJ2-7	-	TRBV5-1	-	TGCGCCAGCAGCTTGGCCGGGACCTACGAGCAGTACTTC	CASSLAGTYEQYF
TRBJ1-3	TRBD1	TRBV9	-	TGTGCCAGCAGCCAAATGCCCGGGACAGGGTTCTCTGGAAACACCATATATTTT	CASSQMPGTGFSGNTIYF
TRBJ2-4	TRBD2	TRBV27	once	TGTGCCAGCAGTTTAATGGGGGGGGACATTCAGTACTTC	CASSLMGGDIQYF
TRBJ2-1	TRBD1	TRBV7-9	few	TGTGCCAGCAGCCCCGGGACAGGGGGACACAATGAGCAGTTCTTC	CASSPGTGGHNEQFF
TRBJ2-4	TRBD2	TRBV3-1/TRBV3-2	-	TGTGCCAGCAGCCCACAACTAGCGGGGGGGGTCAAAAACATTCAGTACTTC	CASSPQLAGGVKNIQYF
TRBJ2-2	-	TRBV30	-	TGTGCCTCACAGGACCCCGGGGAGCTGTTTTTT	CASQDPGELFF
TRBJ1-2	-	TRBV7-8	-	TGTGCCAGCAGCTTAGTAAGGACTGGGATGAGCTATGGCTACACCTTC	CASSLVRTGMSYGYTF
TRBJ2-7	TRBD1	TRBV6-5	once	TGTGCCAGCAGTTACAGGGGGCTGATAGGCTACGAGCAGTACTTC	CASSYRGLIGYEQYF
TRBJ2-3	TRBD1	TRBV6-4	-	TGTGCCAGCGGGACAGGGGGAACAGATACGCAGTATTTT	CASGTGGTDTQYF
TRBJ1-5	-	TRBV12-3/TRBV12-4	-	TGTGCCAGCGGGCCAAACAATCAGCCCCAGCATTTT	CASGPNNQPQHF
TRBJ1-1	-	TRBV28	-	TGTGCCAGCAGCCTTATGAACACTGAAGCTTTCTTT	CASSLMNTEAFF
TRBJ1-2	-	TRBV7-6	-	TGTGCCAGCAGCTTAAGGGGCGGAAGCTATGGCTACACCTTC	CASSLRGGSYGYTF
TRBJ1-6	TRBD1	TRBV4-1	-	TGCGCCAGCAGCCAAGATCCCCCCAGGGGGTCCTATAATTCACCCCTCCACTTT	CASSQDPPRGSYNSPLHF
TRBJ1-1	TRBD1	TRBV10-2	-	TGCGCCACCACGGACAGGGGGCGAACTGAAGCTTTCTTT	CATTDRGRTEAFF
TRBJ2-3	-	TRBV21-1	-	TGTGCCAGCAGCAAAGCAACTAGCGGAACAGATACGCAGTATTTT	CASSKATSGTDTQYF
TRBJ2-1	TRBD2	TRBV7-8	-	TGTGCCAGCAGCTTATCCATTAGCGGGGGGGAATACAATGAGCAGTTCTTC	CASSLSISGGEYNEQFF
TRBJ1-1	-	TRBV28	-	TGTGCCAGCAGTTTCACAGGTGGGGTGAACACTGAAGCTTTCTTT	CASSFTGGVNTEAFF
TRBJ1-4	-	TRBV15	-	TGTGCCACCGGGGAGGGAGAAAAACTGTTTTTT	CATGEGEKLFF
TRBJ1-2	TRBD1	TRBV29-1	-	TGCAGCGCTGGGAACGTGGGACAGGGGGCTTTGAATGGCTACACCTTC	CSAGNVGQGALNGYTF
TRBJ2-3	-	TRBV6-1	-	TGTGCCAGCAGTGAGCCTCCGGGACTCCCTGGGGTGGATACGCAGTATTTT	CASSEPPGLPGVDTQYF
TRBJ1-1	-	TRBV18	few	TGTGCCAGCTCCCCTAGGAGGGACACTGAAGCTTTCTTT	CASSPRRDTEAFF